The source of this T cell receptor (beta chain) is a study of T cell repertoires in cytomegalovirus infection. Study as a whole: A matching HLA type, together with CMV infection, was signaled by public TCR beta signatures.

TCRdb passed the reads through MiXCR, listing each CDR3 protein once. This sample has some 240,000 distinct CDR3 sequences, with around 15% found just once. The study's findings and limits: Summed frequency of public TCR beta families distinguished CMV carriers with the relevant HLA. Within the response measured ex vivo, HLA-C-restricted CMV-specific TCR beta clonotypes were dominant.

Germline CDR1 reads MDHEN; CDR2 reads SYDVKM. Trimming left V 1 base short and J 3 bases short, with 4 bases between. The CDR3 totals 13 residues. This clonotype was detected only a few times. What it binds is unknown. The TCR sequence derives from a human donor in good health (CMV status not recorded). Some clones in this sample may be carry-over from other donors' samples. The chain combines TRBV28 with TRBJ1-5; D gene ambiguous. The sample comprised CD8+ T cells from PBMCs. This chain's CDR3 is CASSLSYNQPQHF. Written as DNA, the CDR3 is TGTGCCAGCAGTTTATCCTACAATCAGCCCCAGCATTTT.